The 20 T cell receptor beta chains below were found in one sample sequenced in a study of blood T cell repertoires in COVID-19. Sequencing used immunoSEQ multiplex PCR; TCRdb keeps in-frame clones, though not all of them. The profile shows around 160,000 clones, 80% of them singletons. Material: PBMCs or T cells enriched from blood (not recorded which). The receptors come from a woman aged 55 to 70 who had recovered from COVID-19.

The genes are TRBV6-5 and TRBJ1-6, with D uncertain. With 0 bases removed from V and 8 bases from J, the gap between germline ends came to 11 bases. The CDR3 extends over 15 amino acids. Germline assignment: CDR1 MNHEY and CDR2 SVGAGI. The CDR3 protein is CASSYSMFADSPLHF. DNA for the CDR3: TGTGCCAGCAGTTACTCGATGTTTGCGGATTCACCCCTCCACTTT.

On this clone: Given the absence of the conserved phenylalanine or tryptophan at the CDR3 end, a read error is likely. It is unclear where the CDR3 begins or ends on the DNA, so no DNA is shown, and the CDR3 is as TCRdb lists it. The CDR3 sequence is CASSEGTGVISL. This chain joins TRBV10-2 and TRBJ1-2; the DNA was not compared with TRBD1, the D call given in the table. The germline V gene encodes CDR1 WSHSY and CDR2 SAAADI. The CDR3 length equals 12 residues, ends included.

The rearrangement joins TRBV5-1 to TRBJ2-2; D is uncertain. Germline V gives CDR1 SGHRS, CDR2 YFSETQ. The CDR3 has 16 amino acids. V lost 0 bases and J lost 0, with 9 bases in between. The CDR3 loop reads CASSLGQNANTGELFF. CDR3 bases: TGCGCCAGCAGCTTGGGCCAGAACGCGAACACCGGGGAGCTGTTTTTT.

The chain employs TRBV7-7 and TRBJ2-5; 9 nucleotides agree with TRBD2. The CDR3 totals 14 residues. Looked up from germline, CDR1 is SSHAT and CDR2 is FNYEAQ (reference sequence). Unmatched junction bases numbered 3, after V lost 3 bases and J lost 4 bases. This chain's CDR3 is CASSLRGGIETQYF. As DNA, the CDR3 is TGTGCCAGCAGCTTGCGGGGGGGAATAGAGACCCAGTACTTC.

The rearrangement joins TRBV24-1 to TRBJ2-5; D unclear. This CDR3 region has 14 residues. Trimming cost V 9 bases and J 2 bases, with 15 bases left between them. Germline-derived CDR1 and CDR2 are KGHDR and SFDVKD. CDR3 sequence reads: CATATPGNQETQYF. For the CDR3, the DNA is TGTGCCACCGCGACGCCAGGCAATCAAGAGACCCAGTACTTC.

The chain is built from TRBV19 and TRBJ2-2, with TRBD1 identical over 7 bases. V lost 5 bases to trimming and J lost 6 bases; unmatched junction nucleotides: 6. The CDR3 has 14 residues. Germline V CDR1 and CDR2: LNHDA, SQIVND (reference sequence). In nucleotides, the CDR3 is TGTGCCAGTAGTCGACAGGGTAGTCCCGGGGAGCTGTTTTTT. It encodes CASSRQGSPGELFF.

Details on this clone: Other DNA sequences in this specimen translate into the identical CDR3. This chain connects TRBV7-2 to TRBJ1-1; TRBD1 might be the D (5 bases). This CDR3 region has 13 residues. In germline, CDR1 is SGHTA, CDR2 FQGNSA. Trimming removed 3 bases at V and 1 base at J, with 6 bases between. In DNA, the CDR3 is TGTGCCAGCAGCTTTCAGGGGAACACTGAAGCTTTCTTT. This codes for CASSFQGNTEAFF.

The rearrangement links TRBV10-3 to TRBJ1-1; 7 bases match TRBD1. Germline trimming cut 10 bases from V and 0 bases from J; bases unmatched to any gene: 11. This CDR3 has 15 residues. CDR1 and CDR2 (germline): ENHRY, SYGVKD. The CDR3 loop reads CASSPAGGLNTEAFF. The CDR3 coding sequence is TGTGCCAGCTCGCCGGCAGGGGGGTTGAACACTGAAGCTTTCTTT.

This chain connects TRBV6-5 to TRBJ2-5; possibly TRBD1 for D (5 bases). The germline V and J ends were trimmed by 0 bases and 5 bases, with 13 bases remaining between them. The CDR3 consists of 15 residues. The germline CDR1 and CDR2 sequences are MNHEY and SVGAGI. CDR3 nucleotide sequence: TGTGCCAGCAGTTACTCGATGGTGGGGCCGGAGACCCAGTACTTC. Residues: CASSYSMVGPETQYF.

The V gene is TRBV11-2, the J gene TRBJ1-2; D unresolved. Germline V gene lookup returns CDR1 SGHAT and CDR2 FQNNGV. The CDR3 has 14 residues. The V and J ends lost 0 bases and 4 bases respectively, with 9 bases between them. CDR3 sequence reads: CASSLDNLGYGYTF. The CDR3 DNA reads TGTGCCAGCAGCTTAGACAATCTAGGCTATGGCTACACCTTC.

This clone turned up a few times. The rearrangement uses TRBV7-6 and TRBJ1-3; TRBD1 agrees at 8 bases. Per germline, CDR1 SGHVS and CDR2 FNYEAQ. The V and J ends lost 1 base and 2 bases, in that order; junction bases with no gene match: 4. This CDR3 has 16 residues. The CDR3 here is CASSLGTGNTGNTIYF. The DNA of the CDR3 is TGTGCCAGCAGCTTAGGGACAGGGAATACTGGAAACACCATATATTTT.

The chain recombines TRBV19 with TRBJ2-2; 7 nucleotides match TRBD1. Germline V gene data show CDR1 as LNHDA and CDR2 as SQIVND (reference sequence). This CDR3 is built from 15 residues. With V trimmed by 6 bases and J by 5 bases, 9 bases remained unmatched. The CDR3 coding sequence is TGTGCCAGTAGCCGACCGGGACAGCTTACCGGGGAGCTGTTTTTT. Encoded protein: CASSRPGQLTGELFF.

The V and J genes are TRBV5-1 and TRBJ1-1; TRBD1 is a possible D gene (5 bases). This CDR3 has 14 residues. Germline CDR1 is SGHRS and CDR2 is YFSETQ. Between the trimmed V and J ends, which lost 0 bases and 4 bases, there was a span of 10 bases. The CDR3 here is CASSLDQGFTEAFF. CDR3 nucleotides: TGCGCCAGCAGCTTGGACCAGGGTTTCACTGAAGCTTTCTTT. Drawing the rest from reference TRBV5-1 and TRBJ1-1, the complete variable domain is KAGVTQTPRYLIKTRGQQVTLSCSPISGHRSVSWYQQTPGQGLQFLFEYFSETQRNKGNFPGRFSGRQFSNSRSEMNVSTLELGDSALYLCASSLDQGFTEAFFGQGTRLTVV.

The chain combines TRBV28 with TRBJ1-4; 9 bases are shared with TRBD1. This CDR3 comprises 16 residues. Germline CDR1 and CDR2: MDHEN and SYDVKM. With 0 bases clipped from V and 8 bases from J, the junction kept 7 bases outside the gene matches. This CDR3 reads CASSLWSGQGYEKLFF. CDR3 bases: TGTGCCAGCAGTTTATGGTCGGGACAGGGTTACGAAAAACTGTTTTTT.

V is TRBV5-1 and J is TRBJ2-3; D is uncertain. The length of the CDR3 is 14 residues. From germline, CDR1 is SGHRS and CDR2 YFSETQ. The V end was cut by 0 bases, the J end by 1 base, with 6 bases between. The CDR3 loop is CASSLVSGTDTQYF. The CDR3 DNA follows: TGCGCCAGCAGCTTGGTGTCGGGCACAGATACGCAGTATTTT.

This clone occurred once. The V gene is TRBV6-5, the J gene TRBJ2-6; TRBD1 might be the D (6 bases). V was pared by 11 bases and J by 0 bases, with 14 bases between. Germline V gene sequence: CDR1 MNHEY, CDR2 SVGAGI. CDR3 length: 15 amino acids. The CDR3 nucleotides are TGTGCCGTTCGACAGGTGAACTCTGGGGCCAACGTCCTGACTTTC. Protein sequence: CAVRQVNSGANVLTF.

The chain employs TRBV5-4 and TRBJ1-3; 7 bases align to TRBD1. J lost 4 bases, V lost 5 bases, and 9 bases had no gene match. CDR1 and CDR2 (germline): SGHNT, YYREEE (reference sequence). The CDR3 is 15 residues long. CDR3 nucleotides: TGTGCCAGCAGTCCAAGACAGGGTACAGGAAACACCATATATTTT. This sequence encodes CASSPRQGTGNTIYF.

The CDR3 region is CASTLRGKDTEAFF. The CDR3 DNA is TGTGCCAGCACGCTCAGGGGCAAGGACACTGAAGCTTTCTTT. The J gene is TRBJ1-1, the V gene TRBV2; a weak D match, TRBD1 (6 bases). Trimming took 7 bases from V and 3 from J, leaving 15 bases between them. The CDR3 runs to 14 residues. CDR1 is SNHLY, CDR2 FYNNEI, per germline.

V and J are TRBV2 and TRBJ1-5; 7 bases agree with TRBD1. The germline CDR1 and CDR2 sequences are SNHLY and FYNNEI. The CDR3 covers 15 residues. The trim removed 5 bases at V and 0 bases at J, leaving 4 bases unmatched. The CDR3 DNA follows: TGTGCCAGCAGTCCTGGGACAGTTAGCAATCAGCCCCAGCATTTT. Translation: CASSPGTVSNQPQHF.

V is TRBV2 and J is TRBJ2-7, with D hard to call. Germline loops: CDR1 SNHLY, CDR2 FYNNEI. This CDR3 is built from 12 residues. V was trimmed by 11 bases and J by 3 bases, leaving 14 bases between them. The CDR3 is CALTLRNYEQYF. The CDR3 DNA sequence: TGTGCCCTCACCCTGAGGAACTACGAGCAGTACTTC.